This passage covers 32 T cell receptor beta chains from one sample sequenced in a study of PD-1 blockade in classical Hodgkin lymphoma. Sample time point: cycle 4 day 1 (C4D1), after 6 weeks of nivolumab. No patient escaped relapse after autologous stem cell transplantation, and brentuximab vedotin exposure varied. Assay: immunoSEQ multiplex PCR; the TCRdb copy retains only in-frame clones and omits some. The sample yields about 28,000 clones, about 80% seen once. Sequenced material: peripheral blood mononuclear cells (PBMCs), taken before the fourth cycle of nivolumab. These receptors were taken from a human donor with classical Hodgkin lymphoma.

This rearrangement joins TRBV9 to TRBJ1-5; unclear D gene. The CDR3 covers 13 residues. Trimming took off 0 bases at V and 10 bases at J, with 11 bases between the two ends. CDR1 and CDR2 from the germline V gene are SGDLS and YYNGEE. As DNA, the CDR3 is TGTGCCAGCAGCGTAGGATCCCTGGGACCCCAGCATTTT. It translates to CASSVGSLGPQHF.

This clone was observed a few times. The genes are TRBV18 and TRBJ2-7, with a possible D match to TRBD1 (6 bases). V was shortened by 3 bases and J by 6 bases, with 15 bases between the two germline ends. The CDR3 contains 14 residues. Germline V gene data show CDR1 as KGHSH and CDR2 as LQKENI. As DNA, the CDR3 is TGTGCCAGCTCACCCGCCCCGACAGGAAGCGAGCAGTACTTC. Encoded protein: CASSPAPTGSEQYF.

This clone was seen only once. This chain links TRBV11-1 with TRBJ2-7, with a possible D match to TRBD1 (5 bases). The CDR3 covers 16 residues. Germline lookup yields CDR1 SGHAT and CDR2 FQDESV (reference sequence). Trimming took 1 base from V and 7 from J, leaving 20 bases between them. The CDR3 loop is CASSLGWSGAGEEQYF. The CDR3 coding sequence is TGTGCCAGCAGCTTAGGGTGGAGTGGGGCCGGCGAAGAGCAGTACTTC.

The rearrangement joins TRBV7-9 to TRBJ1-2; no clear D gene. V was cut by 1 base and J by 6 bases, with 0 bases left in between. The germline gives CDR1 SEHNR, CDR2 FQNEAQ (reference sequence). This CDR3 comprises 10 residues. In DNA form, the CDR3 reads TGTGCCAGCAGCTTAGATGGCTACACCTTC. Protein product: CASSLDGYTF.

V usage is TRBV6-1 and J usage is TRBJ1-5; D remains unclear. Between the trimmed V and J ends, which lost 4 bases and 7 bases, there was a span of 17 bases. In germline, CDR1 is MNHNS, CDR2 SASEGT. This CDR3 is built from 15 residues. The CDR3: CASSADVNVVQPQHF. CDR3 DNA: TGTGCCAGCAGTGCGGACGTAAACGTCGTCCAGCCCCAGCATTTT.

The chain combines TRBV6-9 with TRBJ2-4, with a possible D match to TRBD1 (5 bases). V lost 2 bases to trimming and J lost 0 bases, with 11 bases between them. Germline V gene lookup returns CDR1 MNHGY and CDR2 SVAAGI. This CDR3 is built from 16 residues. The CDR3 region is CASSYIQAQAKNIQYF. CDR3 nucleotides: TGTGCCAGCAGTTATATACAGGCTCAAGCCAAAAACATTCAGTACTTC.

The V call is TRBV19, the J call TRBJ1-1; tentative D call: TRBD1 (5 bases). CDR3 length equals 14 residues. V lost 4 bases and J lost 5, with 14 bases in between. Germline CDR1 reads LNHDA; CDR2 reads SQIVND (reference sequence). In DNA form, the CDR3 reads TGTGCCAGTAGTAGATACAGAGAGGGGACTGAAGCTTTCTTT. Translation gives CASSRYREGTEAFF.

The chain links TRBV10-3 to TRBJ2-2; TRBD1 aligns across 10 bases. This CDR3 spans 16 amino acids. V shed 4 bases, J shed 4 bases, and the junction held 6 bases outside the gene matches. Germline loops: CDR1 ENHRY, CDR2 SYGVKD. The DNA for the CDR3 is TGTGCCATCAGTGGGTCCGGGACAGGGGTCACCGGGGAGCTGTTTTTT. Its protein product is CAISGSGTGVTGELFF.

The chain joins TRBV5-4 to TRBJ2-1; no definite D call. CDR1 and CDR2 from the germline V gene are SGHNT and YYREEE (reference sequence). The CDR3 contains 15 residues. The V and J ends lost 4 bases and 4 bases respectively, with 15 bases between them. The CDR3 loop reads CASSPRTYSYNEQFF. Written as DNA, the CDR3 is TGTGCCAGCAGCCCCCGGACCTATTCGTACAATGAGCAGTTCTTC.

This clone has just a few counts. V and J are TRBV5-4 and TRBJ2-5; D perhaps matches TRBD2 (6 bases). The CDR3 spans 12 residues. The germline gives CDR1 SGHNT, CDR2 YYREEE (reference sequence). V was trimmed by 5 bases and J by 5 bases, leaving 10 bases between them. CDR3 region: CASSWRGETQYF. The CDR3 nucleotides are TGTGCCAGCAGTTGGAGGGGTGAGACCCAGTACTTC.

The chain couples TRBV4-2 to TRBJ2-1; 11 nucleotides align to TRBD2. The CDR3 sequence is 18 residues long. V shed 6 bases and J 2 bases; nucleotides not matched to a gene: 12. Per germline, CDR1 LGHNA and CDR2 YNFKEQ. CDR3 in DNA: TGTGCCAGCAGGGGGACTAGCGGAACGATAGGGGCCTACAATGAGCAGTTCTTC. Amino acids: CASRGTSGTIGAYNEQFF.

V and J are TRBV6-6 and TRBJ1-1; tentative D call: TRBD1 (5 bases). CDR1 and CDR2 (germline): MNHNY, SVGAGI (reference sequence). This CDR3 is 11 amino acids long. V was clipped by 5 bases and J by 6 bases, with 7 bases between them. CDR3 amino acids: CASSARAEAFF. CDR3 DNA: TGTGCCAGCAGTGCCAGGGCTGAAGCTTTCTTT.

V is TRBV6-1 and J is TRBJ1-3, with a tentative D call TRBD1 (5 bases). Per the germline V gene, CDR1 is MNHNS and CDR2 is SASEGT. Trimming removed 5 bases from V and 0 bases from J, with 11 bases in between. The CDR3 sequence is 15 residues long. The CDR3 DNA sequence: TGTGCCAGCAGTTTACAGGTGTACTCTGGAAACACCATATATTTT. Translation gives CASSLQVYSGNTIYF.

The chain is built from TRBV5-1 and TRBJ2-3; possibly TRBD2 for D (5 bases). The CDR3 runs to 13 residues. Trimming removed 4 bases from V and 6 bases from J, with 12 bases in between. Germline CDR1 reads SGHRS; CDR2 reads YFSETQ. For the CDR3, the DNA is TGCGCCAGCAGCCTGGCAGGAGGTGATACGCAGTATTTT. This translates into CASSLAGGDTQYF.

In its sample, this clone was seen once. The rearrangement uses TRBV20-1 and TRBJ2-3; D not certain. Trimming removed 2 bases at V and 2 bases at J, with 2 bases between. The V gene's germline CDR1 is DFQATT and CDR2 SNEGSKA (reference sequence). The CDR3 runs to 11 residues. The CDR3 sequence is CSARSTDTQYF. The CDR3 DNA sequence: TGCAGTGCTAGATCCACAGATACGCAGTATTTT.

The chain combines TRBV5-1 with TRBJ2-3, with a weak D call TRBD2 (6 bases). Germline-derived CDR1 and CDR2 are SGHRS and YFSETQ. V was clipped by 4 bases and J by 2 bases, with 17 bases between them. CDR3 size: 16 residues. The CDR3 protein is CASSEGTPYNTDTQYF. CDR3 coding DNA: TGCGCCAGCAGCGAAGGGACTCCATATAACACAGATACGCAGTATTTT. The complete variable domain, with remaining parts taken from reference TRBV5-1 and TRBJ2-3, reads KAGVTQTPRYLIKTRGQQVTLSCSPISGHRSVSWYQQTPGQGLQFLFEYFSETQRNKGNFPGRFSGRQFSNSRSEMNVSTLELGDSALYLCASSEGTPYNTDTQYFGPGTRLTVL.

The V gene is TRBV19, the J gene TRBJ2-7, with 10 bases matching TRBD1. The CDR3 has 18 residues. Germline CDR1 and CDR2: LNHDA and SQIVND (reference sequence). V shed 2 bases, J shed 4 bases, and the junction held 14 bases outside the gene matches. This CDR3 reads CASSIKLNAGQGGYEQYF. In DNA form, the CDR3 reads TGTGCCAGTAGTATAAAGCTAAACGCCGGACAGGGGGGATACGAGCAGTACTTC.

V usage is TRBV28 and J usage is TRBJ1-5; TRBD1 matches 8 bases. With 2 bases clipped from V and 6 bases from J, the junction kept 6 bases outside the gene matches. The CDR3 contains 15 residues. The germline gives CDR1 MDHEN, CDR2 SYDVKM. The CDR3 reads CASSLTGGVSQPQHF. In nucleotides, the CDR3 is TGTGCCAGCAGTTTAACAGGGGGAGTTAGTCAGCCCCAGCATTTT.

This chain joins TRBV29-1 and TRBJ2-3; no definite D call. The CDR3 is 12 amino acids. Per the germline V gene, CDR1 is SQVTM and CDR2 is ANQGSEA. V was trimmed by 4 bases and J by 2 bases, leaving 7 bases between them. CDR3 DNA: TGCAGCGTTGGCGCGTCCACAGATACGCAGTATTTT. This sequence encodes CSVGASTDTQYF.

This clone was detected only once. J is TRBJ1-3 and V is TRBV25-1; D is unclear. Germline V gives CDR1 MGHDK, CDR2 SYGVNS. V gave up 10 bases and J gave up 0 bases, with 10 bases separating them. The CDR3 totals 13 residues. The CDR3 spells CATSDHSGNTIYF. The CDR3 bases are TGTGCCACCTCGGACCACTCTGGAAACACCATATATTTT.

This chain links TRBV7-9 with TRBJ2-7; 7 bases line up with TRBD1. There are 13 residues in the CDR3. V was clipped by 3 bases and J by 3 bases; unmatched bases: 2. Germline CDR1 SEHNR, CDR2 FQNEAQ (reference sequence). The CDR3 protein is CASSFGTDYEQYF. The CDR3 DNA reads as TGTGCCAGCAGCTTTGGGACAGACTACGAGCAGTACTTC.

The chain uses TRBV6-5 and TRBJ2-6, with D perhaps TRBD2 (6 bases). Germline V gene data show CDR1 as MNHEY and CDR2 as SVGAGI. V shed 7 bases and J shed 2 bases, with 12 bases lying between them. The length of the CDR3 is 15 residues. In nucleotides, the CDR3 is TGTGCCAGCACAAAACGGGGGACTGGGGCCAACGTCCTGACTTTC. Translating gives CASTKRGTGANVLTF.

The chain carries TRBV19 and TRBJ2-7; D remains ambiguous. This CDR3 has 14 residues. Germline lookup yields CDR1 LNHDA and CDR2 SQIVND (reference sequence). The V end lost 3 bases, the J end lost 1 base, and 10 bases lay between the germline ends. The CDR3 reads CASSMGGASYEQYF. The CDR3, as DNA: TGTGCCAGTAGTATGGGCGGTGCGTCCTACGAGCAGTACTTC.

This clone was counted only a few times. The chain couples TRBV11-2 to TRBJ2-3; 14 bases match TRBD2. The V and J ends lost 5 bases and 5 bases, in that order; junction bases with no gene match: 9. The CDR3 runs 17 residues. Germline CDR1 SGHAT, CDR2 FQNNGV. The CDR3 sequence is CASSPRRGLAGVDTQYF. The CDR3 DNA sequence: TGTGCCAGCAGCCCAAGACGGGGACTAGCGGGAGTAGATACGCAGTATTTT.

The chain has TRBV6-1 and TRBJ2-2; TRBD2 matches 12 bases. V was clipped by 4 bases and J by 5 bases; unmatched bases: 11. CDR1 and CDR2 from the germline V gene are MNHNS and SASEGT. CDR3 length: 18 amino acids. The CDR3 nucleotides read TGTGCCAGCAGTGGGCCGGGTCTAGCGGGAGGGCTGACCGGGGAGCTGTTTTTT. This sequence encodes CASSGPGLAGGLTGELFF.

The chain links TRBV7-2 to TRBJ2-2; tentatively, D is TRBD2 (5 bases). V was cut by 4 bases and J by 6 bases, with 9 bases left in between. This CDR3 contains 13 residues. Germline values: CDR1 SGHTA, CDR2 FQGNSA. The CDR3 loop reads CASSSLAAGELFF. CDR3 sequence (DNA): TGTGCCAGCAGCTCCCTAGCTGCCGGGGAGCTGTTTTTT.

This sequence joins TRBV11-3 and TRBJ2-1; unclear D gene. V shed 5 bases and J shed 6 bases, with 8 bases lying between them. Germline CDR1 reads SGHNT; CDR2 reads YENEEA. CDR3 length: 12 residues. The DNA for the CDR3 is TGTGCCAGCAGCGATTGGGCCAATGAGCAGTTCTTC. Translated, it gives CASSDWANEQFF.

The DNA of the CDR3 is TGTGCCAGCAATTTTGGGACAGATAATTCACCCCTCCACTTT. It codes for CASNFGTDNSPLHF. This chain uses TRBV7-9 with TRBJ1-6; TRBD1 aligns across 7 bases. The V gene's germline CDR1 is SEHNR and CDR2 FQNEAQ (reference sequence). J gave up 5 bases and V 7 bases, and 5 bases lay outside the gene matches. The CDR3 is made up of 14 amino acids.

Only one count was recorded for this clone. The genes are TRBV5-4 and TRBJ2-6; D ambiguous. V lost 1 base and J 0 bases, leaving 8 bases between the germline ends. The CDR3 extends over 16 amino acids. Germline CDR1 is SGHNT and CDR2 is YYREEE (reference sequence). CDR3 DNA: TGTGCCAGCAGCTTGCCAGCTTTCTCTGGGGCCAACGTCCTGACTTTC. This codes for CASSLPAFSGANVLTF.

This chain uses TRBV6-1 with TRBJ2-5, with D maybe TRBD1 (8 bases). Trimming cost V 6 bases and J 2 bases, with 16 bases left between them. The CDR3 loop spans 15 amino acids. Germline V gene sequence: CDR1 MNHNS, CDR2 SASEGT. CDR3 DNA sequence: TGTGCCAGCAGCGCAACAGGGGGAGGGCAAGAGACCCAGTACTTC. This sequence encodes CASSATGGGQETQYF.

The CDR3 reads CASSRPGSYNEQFF. DNA for the CDR3: TGTGCCAGCAGTCGGCCTGGATCCTACAATGAGCAGTTCTTC. The chain recombines TRBV27 with TRBJ2-1, with D hard to call. The germline V gene encodes CDR1 MNHEY and CDR2 SMNVEV (reference sequence). V lost 5 bases, J lost 1 base, and 9 bases lay in between. This CDR3 spans 14 amino acids.

This chain joins TRBV6-1 and TRBJ1-3; D remains ambiguous. Trimming took 4 bases from V and 0 from J, leaving 10 bases between them. The germline V gene has CDR1 MNHNS and CDR2 SASEGT. This CDR3 has 15 residues. CDR3 residues: CASSVGTDSGNTIYF. The CDR3 nucleotides are TGTGCCAGCAGTGTGGGCACAGACTCTGGAAACACCATATATTTT.